The 28 T cell receptor beta chains below all came from one sample that was sequenced in a study of blood T cell repertoires in COVID-19. TCRdb's table, derived via immunoSEQ multiplex PCR, lists solely in-frame clones and lacks some. The sample has 250,000 to 350,000 clones; roughly nine tenths are singletons. Sequences were obtained from PBMCs or T cells enriched from blood (not recorded which). Source of these receptors: a woman aged 50 to 60 who had recovered from COVID-19.

The chain carries TRBV4-3 and TRBJ2-7; 10 nucleotides line up with TRBD2. The trim removed 4 bases at V and 3 bases at J, leaving 6 bases unmatched. Germline V gene sequence: CDR1 LGHNA, CDR2 YSLEER. The CDR3 is 15 residues long. This CDR3 is CASSLLAGAGYEQYF. For the CDR3, the DNA is TGCGCCAGCAGCCTGCTAGCGGGAGCCGGCTACGAGCAGTACTTC.

The chain has TRBV28 and TRBJ1-5; 9 bases fit TRBD1. The CDR3 covers 20 residues. Germline V gene data show CDR1 as MDHEN and CDR2 as SYDVKM. V trimming: 3 bases; J trimming: 2 bases; junction bases outside the gene matches: 17. The CDR3 here is CASSFRRSDRGRVGNQPQHF. Written as DNA, the CDR3 is TGTGCCAGCAGTTTCCGCCGATCGGACAGGGGACGTGTGGGCAATCAGCCCCAGCATTTT.

The chain employs TRBV7-3 and TRBJ1-1; no reliable D call. Germline CDR1 SGHTA, CDR2 FQGTGA. Between the trimmed V and J ends, which lost 5 bases and 2 bases, there was a span of 15 bases. CDR3 length: 15 residues. Written as DNA, the CDR3 is TGTGCCAGCAGCCCGACCGCGGGGATCAACACTGAAGCTTTCTTT. Translating gives CASSPTAGINTEAFF. Full variable domain (rest looked up from reference TRBV7-3 and TRBJ1-1): GAGVSQTPSNKVTEKGKYVELRCDPISGHTALYWYRQSLGQGPEFLIYFQGTGAADDSGLPNDRFFAVRPEGSVSTLKIQRTERGDSAVYLCASSPTAGINTEAFFGQGTRLTVV.

This sequence joins TRBV7-2 and TRBJ2-5; 10 nucleotides agree with TRBD1. This CDR3 is 15 amino acids long. Germline CDR1 reads SGHTA; CDR2 reads FQGNSA. J was trimmed by 7 bases and V by 3 bases; bases with no gene match: 8. CDR3 residues: CASSFIGTGVWTQYF. CDR3 nucleotides: TGTGCCAGCAGCTTTATTGGGACAGGGGTATGGACCCAGTACTTC.

This clone was observed once. The chain couples TRBV6-6 to TRBJ2-7, with 9 bases matching TRBD2. In germline, CDR1 is MNHNY, CDR2 SVGAGI (reference sequence). There are 15 residues in the CDR3. V gave up 7 bases and J gave up 5 bases; unmatched junction bases: 12. CDR3 bases: TGTGCCAGCATTCCCGTCATAGCGGGAGTTGACGAGCAGTACTTC. It codes for CASIPVIAGVDEQYF.

The V and J genes are TRBV7-2 and TRBJ2-5; 8 nucleotides line up with TRBD2. J was trimmed by 1 base and V by 4 bases; bases with no gene match: 11. From germline, CDR1 is SGHTA and CDR2 FQGNSA. This CDR3 has 17 residues. The CDR3, as DNA: TGTGCCAGCAGCTCCCCCCTCGGCGGGAGGCTCCAAGAGACCCAGTACTTC. Its translation is CASSSPLGGRLQETQYF.

The chain couples TRBV28 to TRBJ2-7, with D possibly matching TRBD2 (7 bases). V lost 2 bases and J 4 bases, leaving 18 bases between the germline ends. CDR1 is MDHEN, CDR2 SYDVKM, per germline. The CDR3 sequence is 16 residues long. The CDR3 DNA sequence: TGTGCCAGCAGTTTAGGGGGGGCAGGGCCAAGGTACGAGCAGTACTTC. Residues: CASSLGGAGPRYEQYF.

V is TRBV28 and J is TRBJ1-5, with TRBD1 identical over 7 bases. This CDR3 has 17 residues. Germline V gene sequence: CDR1 MDHEN, CDR2 SYDVKM. Trimming removed 5 bases from V and 0 bases from J; junction bases left unmatched: 10. The CDR3: CASSPSTGIISNQPQHF. The CDR3 DNA is TGTGCCAGCAGTCCCTCGACAGGGATTATTAGCAATCAGCCCCAGCATTTT.

The rearrangement joins TRBV28 to TRBJ2-3, with TRBD2 matching 11 bases. Germline CDR1 and CDR2: MDHEN and SYDVKM. CDR3 length equals 16 residues. V trimming: 4 bases; J trimming: 2 bases; junction bases outside the gene matches: 5. CDR3 residues: CASSSSSGRFTDTQYF. CDR3 DNA: TGTGCCAGCAGTTCTTCTAGCGGGAGGTTCACAGATACGCAGTATTTT. The full variable domain, rest sourced from reference TRBV28 and TRBJ2-3, is DVKVTQSSRYLVKRTGEKVFLECVQDMDHENMFWYRQDPGLGLRLIYFSYDVKMKEKGDIPEGYSVSREKKERFSLILESASTNQTSMYLCASSSSSGRFTDTQYFGPGTRLTVL.

In nucleotides, the CDR3 is TGTGCCAGCCTCAACAGGGGGAATGAGCAGTTCTTC. Amino acid sequence: CASLNRGNEQFF. The V gene is TRBV12-3 or TRBV12-4, the J gene TRBJ2-1; 8 bases align to TRBD1. Trimming removed 8 bases from V and 7 bases from J; junction bases left unmatched: 4. The CDR3 consists of 12 residues.

The rearrangement links TRBV19 to TRBJ2-1, with D maybe TRBD1 (6 bases). Germline CDR1 reads LNHDA; CDR2 reads SQIVND (reference sequence). Between the trimmed V and J ends, which lost 4 bases and 2 bases, there was a span of 6 bases. This CDR3 comprises 13 residues. As DNA, the CDR3 is TGTGCCAGTAGTAGACAGGCCTACAATGAGCAGTTCTTC. Translation gives CASSRQAYNEQFF. The full variable domain, with the rest looked up from reference TRBV19 and TRBJ2-1, is DGGITQSPKYLFRKEGQNVTLSCEQNLNHDAMYWYRQDPGQGLRLIYYSQIVNDFQKGDIAEGYSVSREKKESFPLTVTSAQKNPTAFYLCASSRQAYNEQFFGPGTRLTVL.

Notes on this clone: Other DNA sequences within the sample encode an identical CDR3. The chain links TRBV27 to TRBJ1-2; D perhaps matches TRBD1 (5 bases). The CDR3 has 13 amino acids. V shed 3 bases and J shed 4 bases, with 9 bases lying between them. CDR1 MNHEY and CDR2 SMNVEV come from the germline V gene (reference sequence). CDR3 region: CASSFRGGYGYTF. The CDR3 coding sequence is TGTGCCAGCAGTTTTCGGGGGGGCTATGGCTACACCTTC.

The chain is built from TRBV11-2 and TRBJ2-7; TRBD2 matches at 12 bases. CDR1 and CDR2 (germline): SGHAT, FQNNGV. The CDR3 sequence is 16 residues long. V trimming: 3 bases; J trimming: 3 bases; junction bases outside the gene matches: 6. The CDR3 DNA is TGTGCCAGCAGCTTTGGACTAGCGGGGTTTGTCTACGAGCAGTACTTC. Translated: CASSFGLAGFVYEQYF. Full variable domain (rest looked up from reference TRBV11-2 and TRBJ2-7): EAGVAQSPRYKIIEKRQSVAFWCNPISGHATLYWYQQILGQGPKLLIQFQNNGVVDDSQLPKDRFSAERLKGVDSTLKIQPAKLEDSAVYLCASSFGLAGFVYEQYFGPGTRLTVT.

This clone was detected a few times. The chain links TRBV28 to TRBJ2-1; 8 positions match TRBD2. CDR1 is MDHEN, CDR2 SYDVKM, per germline. This CDR3 has 13 amino acids. V gave up 6 bases and J gave up 9 bases; unmatched junction bases: 7. CDR3: CASRPGLGVEQFF. The CDR3 nucleotides read TGTGCCAGCAGGCCGGGACTAGGAGTTGAGCAGTTCTTC.

The V gene is TRBV7-2, the J gene TRBJ2-7, with TRBD1 identical over 7 bases. Trimming removed 6 bases from V and 1 base from J; junction bases left unmatched: 12. Germline V gives CDR1 SGHTA, CDR2 FQGNSA. This CDR3 is built from 16 residues. The CDR3 reads CASRFSPGQDSYEQYF. The CDR3 DNA is TGTGCCAGCAGGTTCTCTCCTGGACAGGATTCCTACGAGCAGTACTTC.

The V gene is TRBV11-2, the J gene TRBJ1-1; TRBD1 matches 8 bases. The CDR3 is 15 residues long. The trim removed 1 base at V and 9 bases at J, leaving 10 bases unmatched. In germline, CDR1 is SGHAT, CDR2 FQNNGV. CDR3 DNA sequence: TGTGCCAGCAGCTTAGTAGGCCAGGGGGCCGATAAAGCTTTCTTT. Translation: CASSLVGQGADKAFF.

The V call is TRBV15, the J call TRBJ2-1, with 11 bases fitting TRBD2. CDR3 length: 17 residues. Germline V gene data show CDR1 as LNHNV and CDR2 as YYDKDF (reference sequence). The V segment lost 1 base and the J segment 9 bases; nucleotides outside the gene matches: 11. The CDR3 DNA is TGTGCCACCAGCAGAGGATTAGCGGGAGGGCCGGTTAGTGAGCAGTTCTTC. Encoded protein: CATSRGLAGGPVSEQFF.

The chain employs TRBV2 and TRBJ2-5, with TRBD1 matching over 8 bases. CDR1 is SNHLY and CDR2 is FYNNEI in the germline V gene. After removal of 10 bases from V and 1 base from J, the junction contained 8 bases not matched to a gene. The CDR3 extends over 14 amino acids. The CDR3 DNA reads TGTGCCACCCTGGACAGGGCCTCCCAAGAGACCCAGTACTTC. Its translation is CATLDRASQETQYF.

V usage is TRBV24-1 and J usage is TRBJ2-2, with D unclear. V was cut by 0 bases and J by 0 bases, with 7 bases left in between. CDR1 is KGHDR and CDR2 is SFDVKD in the germline V gene. The CDR3 is made up of 16 amino acids. CDR3 in amino acids: CATSDLAFPNTGELFF. The CDR3 region has the DNA TGTGCCACCAGTGATTTGGCGTTCCCGAACACCGGGGAGCTGTTTTTT.

V usage is TRBV7-3 and J usage is TRBJ2-1, with 9 bases aligning to TRBD2. Trimming removed 1 base from V and 9 bases from J; junction bases left unmatched: 4. Germline loops: CDR1 SGHTA, CDR2 FQGTGA. The length of the CDR3 is 14 residues. In DNA, the CDR3 is TGTGCCAGCAGCTTAAGTAGCGGGAGTGGTGAGCAGTTCTTC. Its translation is CASSLSSGSGEQFF.

The DNA of the CDR3 is TGCGCCAGCAGCCCTTTGCACCTAAGCAATCAGCCCCAGCATTTT. Translated, it gives CASSPLHLSNQPQHF. V usage is TRBV4-3 and J usage is TRBJ1-5; D uncertain. The CDR3 spans 15 residues. CDR1 is LGHNA and CDR2 is YSLEER in the germline V gene. V lost 4 bases and J 1 base, leaving 11 bases between the germline ends.

The rearrangement uses TRBV6-5 and TRBJ2-1, with 8 bases lining up with TRBD1. The CDR3 consists of 14 residues. V shed 7 bases, J shed 4 bases, and the junction held 6 bases outside the gene matches. CDR1 and CDR2 (germline): MNHEY, SVGAGI. In DNA, the CDR3 is TGTGCCAGCAAAGGGACAGGTACTTACAATGAGCAGTTCTTC. Its protein is CASKGTGTYNEQFF.

This clone was seen once. V and J are TRBV28 and TRBJ1-5; D is uncertain. Trimming removed 1 base from V and 0 bases from J, with 10 bases in between. The germline V gene encodes CDR1 MDHEN and CDR2 SYDVKM. The CDR3 is 16 amino acids. The CDR3 nucleotides are TGTGCCAGCAGTTTATTGCGGTTACATAGCAATCAGCCCCAGCATTTT. Encoded protein: CASSLLRLHSNQPQHF.

This sequence joins TRBV6-5 and TRBJ1-1, with a weak D call TRBD1 (6 bases). From germline, CDR1 is MNHEY and CDR2 SVGAGI. CDR3 length: 13 residues. Trimming took 0 bases from V and 8 from J, leaving 10 bases between them. CDR3 sequence reads: CASSYSRTEEAFF. The CDR3 coding sequence is TGTGCCAGCAGTTACTCCCGGACAGAAGAAGCTTTCTTT.

V and J are TRBV5-1 and TRBJ1-1; 7 bases match TRBD1. J was trimmed by 2 bases and V by 0 bases; bases with no gene match: 10. The germline V gene encodes CDR1 SGHRS and CDR2 YFSETQ. This CDR3 comprises 17 residues. The DNA for the CDR3 is TGCGCCAGCAGCTTGGAAGGCATGGACAGGACTAACACTGAAGCTTTCTTT. Translated: CASSLEGMDRTNTEAFF.

The genes are TRBV7-8 and TRBJ2-1; TRBD2 might be the D (6 bases). Trimming took 0 bases from V and 6 from J, leaving 15 bases between them. CDR3 length: 16 amino acids. CDR1 is SGHVS, CDR2 FQNEAQ, per germline. In DNA, the CDR3 is TGTGCCAGCAGCTTAGCGAGGGAGGTAGGCTCCAATGAGCAGTTCTTC. Translation gives CASSLAREVGSNEQFF.

This clone was counted a few times. The chain links TRBV19 to TRBJ1-4; TRBD1 matches 7 bases. This CDR3 contains 15 residues. V was clipped by 5 bases and J by 7 bases; unmatched bases: 10. Germline CDR1 is LNHDA and CDR2 is SQIVND (reference sequence). The CDR3 bases are TGTGCCAGTAGTGCGACGACAGGGCCTACTGAAAAACTGTTTTTT. It yields the protein CASSATTGPTEKLFF.

The CDR3 nucleotides are TGTGCCAGCAGTCCGAGGAGCCCTAGCTACAATGAGCAGTTCTTC. This gives the protein CASSPRSPSYNEQFF. The chain links TRBV28 to TRBJ2-1; D uncertain. CDR3 length: 15 amino acids. Deletions cut 5 bases from V and 3 bases from J, with 14 bases between. Germline V gene lookup returns CDR1 MDHEN and CDR2 SYDVKM.